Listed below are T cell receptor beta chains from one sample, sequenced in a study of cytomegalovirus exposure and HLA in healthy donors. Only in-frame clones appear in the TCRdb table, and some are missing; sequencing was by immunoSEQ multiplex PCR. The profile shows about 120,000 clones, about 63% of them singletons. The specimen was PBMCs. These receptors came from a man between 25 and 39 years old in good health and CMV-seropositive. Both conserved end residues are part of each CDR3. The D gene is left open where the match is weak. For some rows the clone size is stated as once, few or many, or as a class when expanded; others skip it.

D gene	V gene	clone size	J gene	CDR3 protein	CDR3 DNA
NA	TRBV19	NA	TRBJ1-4	CASRPGQTTNEKLFF	TGTGCCAGTAGACCCGGACAGACAACTAATGAAAAACTGTTTTTT
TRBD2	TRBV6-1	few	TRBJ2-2	CASSFGLENTGELFF	TGTGCCAGCAGCTTCGGACTAGAAAACACCGGGGAGCTGTTTTTT
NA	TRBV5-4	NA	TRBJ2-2	CASSFQVARNTGELFF	TGTGCCAGCAGCTTCCAGGTAGCGAGAAACACCGGGGAGCTGTTTTTT
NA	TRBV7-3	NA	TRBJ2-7	CASNLNSYEQYF	TGTGCCAGCAACCTAAACTCCTACGAGCAGTACTTC
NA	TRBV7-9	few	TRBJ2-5	CSSSSSDRPGGQETQYF	TGTTCCAGCAGCTCTTCCGACAGGCCGGGTGGCCAAGAGACCCAGTACTTC
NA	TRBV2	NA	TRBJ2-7	CASSGGQNHEQYF	TGTGCCAGCAGTGGCGGCCAAAACCACGAGCAGTACTTC
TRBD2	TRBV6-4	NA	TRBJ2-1	CASSDSTSGDTNEQFF	TGTGCCAGCAGTGACTCCACTAGCGGGGACACCAATGAGCAGTTCTTC
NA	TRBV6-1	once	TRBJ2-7	CASSDPFRAPDEQYF	TGTGCCAGCAGTGATCCTTTCAGGGCACCGGACGAGCAGTACTTC
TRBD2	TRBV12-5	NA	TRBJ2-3	CARRLAGGNNTDTQYF	TGTGCTCGCCGACTAGCGGGAGGGAACAACACAGATACGCAGTATTTT
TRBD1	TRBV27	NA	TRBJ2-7	CASSPGTGWNREQYF	TGTGCCAGCAGTCCCGGGACAGGGTGGAATCGGGAGCAGTACTTC
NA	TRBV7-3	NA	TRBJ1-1	CASSRNRGTEAFF	TGTGCCAGCAGCCGAAACCGGGGGACTGAAGCTTTCTTT
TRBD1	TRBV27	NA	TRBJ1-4	CASSYTGGDEKLFF	TGTGCCAGCAGTTATACAGGGGGCGATGAAAAACTGTTTTTT
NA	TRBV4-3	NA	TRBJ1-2	CASSQDLRGGNGYTF	TGCGCCAGCAGCCAAGATCTACGGGGCGGGAATGGCTACACCTTC
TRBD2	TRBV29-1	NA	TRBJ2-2	CSGGLDGTGELFF	TGCAGCGGGGGACTAGACGGCACCGGGGAGCTGTTTTTT
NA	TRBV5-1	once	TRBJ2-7	CASSLEQGVPYEQYF	TGCGCCAGCAGCTTGGAACAGGGAGTTCCTTACGAGCAGTACTTC
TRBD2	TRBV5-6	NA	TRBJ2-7	CASSFLAGAYEQYF	TGTGCCAGCAGCTTTCTCGCGGGGGCCTACGAGCAGTACTTC
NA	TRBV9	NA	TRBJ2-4	CASPEAELAKNIQYF	TGTGCCAGCCCTGAGGCGGAATTAGCCAAAAACATTCAGTACTTC
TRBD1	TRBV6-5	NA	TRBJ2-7	CASSYSAGGYEQYF	TGTGCCAGCAGTTACTCGGCAGGGGGTTACGAGCAGTACTTC
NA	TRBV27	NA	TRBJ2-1	CASSLGGLSSYNEQFF	TGTGCCAGCAGTTTAGGAGGGCTCAGCTCCTACAATGAGCAGTTCTTC
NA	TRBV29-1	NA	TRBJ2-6	CSVEGGSGANVLTF	TGCAGCGTTGAGGGGGGCTCTGGGGCCAACGTCCTGACTTTC
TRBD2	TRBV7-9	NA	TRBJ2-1	CASSLVYWLADSSYNEQFF	TGTGCCAGCAGCTTAGTATATTGGCTAGCGGATAGCTCCTACAATGAGCAGTTCTTC
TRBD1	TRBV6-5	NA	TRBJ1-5	CASSRDRVPNQPQHF	TGTGCCAGCAGCCGTGACAGGGTACCCAATCAGCCCCAGCATTTT
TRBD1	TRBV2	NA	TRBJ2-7	CASSLLRQGDSYEQYF	TGTGCCAGCAGTTTGCTCCGACAGGGGGACTCCTACGAGCAGTACTTC
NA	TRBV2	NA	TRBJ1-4	CASSKQTGGAGEKLFF	TGTGCCAGCAGTAAACAAACGGGGGGGGCAGGTGAAAAACTGTTTTTT
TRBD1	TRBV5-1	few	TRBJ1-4	CASSQRDRNNEKLFF	TGCGCCAGCAGCCAGAGGGACAGGAACAATGAAAAACTGTTTTTT
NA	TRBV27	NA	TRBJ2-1	CASSSPLDSYNEQFF	TGTGCCAGCAGTTCACCCCTAGACTCCTACAATGAGCAGTTCTTC
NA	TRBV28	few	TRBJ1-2	CATLRGLVNYGYTF	TGTGCCACCCTACGGGGTCTCGTAAACTATGGCTACACCTTC
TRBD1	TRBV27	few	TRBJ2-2	CAVRGQQGRNTGELFF	TGTGCCGTACGAGGTCAACAGGGGCGCAACACCGGGGAGCTGTTTTTT
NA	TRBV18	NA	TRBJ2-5	CASSPSARNQETQYF	TGTGCCAGCTCACCTAGCGCTAGAAATCAAGAGACCCAGTACTTC
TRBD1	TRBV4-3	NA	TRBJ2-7	CASSRGNRGSTNEQYF	TGCGCCAGCAGCCGGGGAAACAGGGGTTCCACCAACGAGCAGTACTTC
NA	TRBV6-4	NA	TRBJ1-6	CASSPALGGNSPLHF	TGTGCCAGCAGTCCAGCTCTAGGGGGTAATTCACCCCTCCACTTT
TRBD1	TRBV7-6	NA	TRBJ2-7	CASSLGPGQGYEQYF	TGTGCCAGCAGCTTAGGACCGGGACAGGGGTACGAGCAGTACTTC
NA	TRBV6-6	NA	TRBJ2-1	CASSRGGRGTYNEQFF	TGTGCCAGCAGTAGAGGGGGAAGGGGGACCTACAATGAGCAGTTCTTC
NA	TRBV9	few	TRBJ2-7	CASSGTTYEQYF	TGTGCCAGCAGCGGGACAACCTACGAGCAGTACTTC
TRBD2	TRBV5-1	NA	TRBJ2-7	CASSTGTTTRYEQYF	TGCGCCAGCAGCACCGGGACTACGACGAGATACGAGCAGTACTTC
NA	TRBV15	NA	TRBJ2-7	CATSREDLGLHEQYF	TGTGCCACCAGCAGGGAGGACCTGGGGTTACACGAGCAGTACTTC
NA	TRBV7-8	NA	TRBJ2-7	CASSYNRQASGDEQYF	TGTGCCAGCAGCTACAACCGACAGGCTTCAGGCGACGAGCAGTACTTC
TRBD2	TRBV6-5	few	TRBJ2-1	CASSWEGEQFF	TGTGCCAGCAGTTGGGAGGGTGAGCAGTTCTTC
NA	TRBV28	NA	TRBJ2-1	CASRPGTSYNEQFF	TGTGCCAGCAGACCGGGAACGTCCTACAATGAGCAGTTCTTC
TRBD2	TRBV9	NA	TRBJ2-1	CASQRTSVYNEQFF	TGTGCCAGCCAACGAACTAGCGTATACAATGAGCAGTTCTTC
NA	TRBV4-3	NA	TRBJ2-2	CASSSLTGTGNTGELFF	TGCGCCAGCAGCAGCCTAACCGGGACTGGTAACACCGGGGAGCTGTTTTTT
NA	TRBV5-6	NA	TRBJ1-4	CASSFGLTNEKLFF	TGTGCCAGCAGCTTCGGTTTAACTAATGAAAAACTGTTTTTT
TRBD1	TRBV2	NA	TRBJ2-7	CASRPGQGYEQYF	TGTGCCAGCAGGCCGGGACAGGGGTACGAGCAGTACTTC
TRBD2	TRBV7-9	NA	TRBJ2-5	CASSPHRAGGETQYF	TGTGCCAGCAGCCCCCATAGGGCGGGAGGGGAGACCCAGTACTTC